This entry is about one T cell receptor beta chain. Antigen: not known. Sample-barcoded 5' priming and a J-beta primer mix drove a second PCR of roughly 7 to 11 cycles. One entry per CDR3 protein, called by TCRdb with MiXCR from the 5' RACE reads. The repertoire holds about 1 million distinct CDR3 sequences, with 35% to 55% as singletons. The sample originates from a study of blood T cells in healthy people across ages. Findings of the study overall: Per million T cells, TCR beta diversity dropped about linearly as age rose.

The ends lost 0 bases at V and 2 bases at J; junction bases unmatched: 5. From germline, CDR1 is SGHRS and CDR2 YFSETQ. The CDR3 is 16 residues long. Every donor provided roughly 10 milliliters of peripheral blood. Isolation of PBMCs gave at least 6 million cells per sample. Extractions gave at least 6 micrograms of total RNA per sample. Specimen: blood. The receptor's source is a woman between 55 and 75 years old in good health. The V call is TRBV5-1, the J call TRBJ2-3; 8 positions match TRBD2. This CDR3 is CASSLEGRGATDTQYF. The CDR3 region has the DNA TGCGCCAGCAGCTTGGAGGGGCGGGGGGCCACAGATACGCAGTATTTT.